This is a list of T cell receptor beta chains from one sample in a study of identifying expanded T cells in peripheral blood. Clones were read by immunoSEQ multiplex PCR, and TCRdb kept only the in-frame ones, dropping some. Counted here are 80,000 to 90,000 clones, about 86% occurring once; the ten biggest clones make up 5.6%. Sequences were obtained from blood. The receptor set was obtained from a person aged 18-70 years in good health. The CDR3 runs from the conserved cysteine through the conserved F or W. A D gene is named only where the DNA matches it firmly. A clone size is listed for some rows: how often the clone was seen (once, few, many), or a class if it is expanded.

CDR3 protein: CASSQEVGVQAFF; CDR3 DNA: TGTGCCAGCAGCCAAGAGGTCGGGGTTCAGGCTTTCTTT; D gene: NA; V gene: TRBV14; J gene: TRBJ1-1; clone size: NA
CDR3 protein: CASSLPSQGYQPQHF; CDR3 DNA: TGTGCCAGCAGCTTGCCCAGTCAGGGGTATCAGCCCCAGCATTTT; D gene: NA; V gene: TRBV5-8; J gene: TRBJ1-5; clone size: NA
CDR3 protein: CASSLDSGATNEKLFF; CDR3 DNA: TGCGCCAGCAGCTTGGACAGTGGTGCAACTAATGAAAAACTGTTTTTT; D gene: NA; V gene: TRBV5-1; J gene: TRBJ1-4; clone size: NA
CDR3 protein: CASSLGQSGNTIYF; CDR3 DNA: TGTGCCAGCAGCTTAGGACAGAGTGGAAACACCATATATTTT; D gene: NA; V gene: TRBV7-2; J gene: TRBJ1-3; clone size: NA
CDR3 protein: CASSYTRQATNEKLFF; CDR3 DNA: TGTGCCAGCAGTTATACAAGACAGGCAACTAATGAAAAACTGTTTTTT; D gene: NA; V gene: TRBV6-5; J gene: TRBJ1-4; clone size: NA
CDR3 protein: CASSEDSARETQYF; CDR3 DNA: TGTGCCAGCAGCGAGGATTCCGCTCGCGAGACCCAGTACTTC; D gene: NA; V gene: TRBV5-4; J gene: TRBJ2-5; clone size: NA
CDR3 protein: CASSWAFDEQFF; CDR3 DNA: TGTGCCAGCAGCTGGGCTTTCGATGAGCAGTTCTTC; D gene: NA; V gene: TRBV11-2; J gene: TRBJ2-1; clone size: NA
CDR3 protein: CASSLGAQETQYF; CDR3 DNA: TGTGCCAGCAGTTTAGGGGCCCAAGAGACCCAGTACTTC; D gene: NA; V gene: TRBV27; J gene: TRBJ2-5; clone size: NA
CDR3 protein: CASSQDAGNTEAFF; CDR3 DNA: TGCGCCAGCAGCCAAGACGCGGGGAACACTGAAGCTTTCTTT; D gene: NA; V gene: TRBV4-3; J gene: TRBJ1-1; clone size: NA
CDR3 protein: CASSALYREGYGYTF; CDR3 DNA: TGTGCCAGCAGTGCACTTTACAGGGAAGGATATGGCTACACCTTC; D gene: NA; V gene: TRBV6-5; J gene: TRBJ1-2; clone size: NA
CDR3 protein: CASSPQGGTEAFF; CDR3 DNA: TGTGCCAGCAGCCCTCAGGGGGGCACTGAAGCTTTCTTT; D gene: TRBD1; V gene: TRBV7-9; J gene: TRBJ1-1; clone size: NA
CDR3 protein: CASSLMEKNTEAFF; CDR3 DNA: TGCGCCAGCAGCTTGATGGAGAAGAACACTGAAGCTTTCTTT; D gene: NA; V gene: TRBV5-1; J gene: TRBJ1-1; clone size: NA
CDR3 protein: CASSPQRGVGTQYF; CDR3 DNA: TGTGCCAGCAGCCCTCAGCGGGGGGTAGGTACGCAGTATTTT; D gene: TRBD2; V gene: TRBV9; J gene: TRBJ2-3; clone size: NA
CDR3 protein: CSVEITGTGELFF; CDR3 DNA: TGCAGCGTTGAGATAACAGGGACCGGGGAGCTGTTTTTT; D gene: NA; V gene: TRBV29-1; J gene: TRBJ2-2; clone size: few
CDR3 protein: CASSLGGTGELFF; CDR3 DNA: TGTGCCAGCAGCTTGGGAGGCACCGGGGAGCTGTTTTTT; D gene: NA; V gene: TRBV5-4; J gene: TRBJ2-2; clone size: NA
CDR3 protein: CSVARIGPDTQYF; CDR3 DNA: TGCAGCGTTGCTAGGATTGGCCCAGATACGCAGTATTTT; D gene: NA; V gene: TRBV29-1; J gene: TRBJ2-3; clone size: NA
CDR3 protein: CARPGLTDTQYF; CDR3 DNA: TGTGCCAGACCAGGGTTGACAGATACGCAGTATTTT; D gene: NA; V gene: TRBV19; J gene: TRBJ2-3; clone size: NA
CDR3 protein: CASSLVSGWSSGNTIYF; CDR3 DNA: TGTGCCAGCAGCTTGGTTTCTGGGTGGTCCTCTGGAAACACCATATATTTT; D gene: NA; V gene: TRBV11-3; J gene: TRBJ1-3; clone size: NA
CDR3 protein: CASSRSGQGTQPQHF; CDR3 DNA: TGTGCCAGCAGCCGTTCGGGACAGGGGACTCAGCCCCAGCATTTT; D gene: TRBD1; V gene: TRBV16; J gene: TRBJ1-5; clone size: few
CDR3 protein: CASSLESGNYGYTF; CDR3 DNA: TGTGCCAGCAGCTTAGAGTCGGGAAACTATGGCTACACCTTC; D gene: NA; V gene: TRBV7-9; J gene: TRBJ1-2; clone size: NA
CDR3 protein: CASSGGQRGYTF; CDR3 DNA: TGTGCCAGCAGTGGGGGACAGCGCGGCTACACCTTC; D gene: TRBD1; V gene: TRBV6-5; J gene: TRBJ1-2; clone size: NA
CDR3 protein: CASSQQGYQETQYF; CDR3 DNA: TGTGCCAGCAGTCAACAGGGGTACCAAGAGACCCAGTACTTC; D gene: TRBD1; V gene: TRBV6-5; J gene: TRBJ2-5; clone size: NA
CDR3 protein: CASSYSADYYGYTF; CDR3 DNA: TGTGCCAGCAGTTACTCAGCCGATTACTATGGCTACACCTTC; D gene: NA; V gene: TRBV6-5; J gene: TRBJ1-2; clone size: NA
CDR3 protein: CASSPRQGVGTEAFF; CDR3 DNA: TGTGCCAGCAGTCCGCGACAGGGTGTTGGCACTGAAGCTTTCTTT; D gene: TRBD1; V gene: TRBV2; J gene: TRBJ1-1; clone size: NA
CDR3 protein: CASSVDAYGYTF; CDR3 DNA: TGTGCCAGCAGCGTTGACGCCTATGGCTACACCTTC; D gene: NA; V gene: TRBV5-4; J gene: TRBJ1-2; clone size: NA
CDR3 protein: CASTGQGFSEQYF; CDR3 DNA: TGTGCCAGCACGGGACAGGGGTTCTCCGAGCAGTACTTC; D gene: TRBD1; V gene: TRBV2; J gene: TRBJ2-7; clone size: few
CDR3 protein: CASSSGYIRDSPLHF; CDR3 DNA: TGTGCCAGCAGCTCTGGGTACATTCGAGATTCACCCCTCCACTTT; D gene: NA; V gene: TRBV7-2; J gene: TRBJ1-6; clone size: NA
CDR3 protein: CASSLFGNIQYF; CDR3 DNA: TGTGCCAGCAGCTTGTTCGGAAACATTCAGTACTTC; D gene: NA; V gene: TRBV11-2; J gene: TRBJ2-4; clone size: NA
CDR3 protein: CATSRDLAQPAGGAAFF; CDR3 DNA: TGTGCCACCAGCAGAGATCTGGCCCAGCCGGCGGGGGGGGCGGCTTTCTTT; D gene: NA; V gene: TRBV15; J gene: TRBJ1-1; clone size: NA
CDR3 protein: CASSLFFASPLHF; CDR3 DNA: TGTGCCAGCAGCTTGTTTTTCGCCTCACCCCTCCACTTT; D gene: NA; V gene: TRBV5-5; J gene: TRBJ1-6; clone size: NA